This T cell receptor (beta chain) came from a study of Graves' ophthalmopathy and Graves' hyperthyroidism. Study outcomes and limitations: Blood contained most expanded thyroid clonotypes exceeding 0.001 frequency. Sensitivity of roughly 88% and specificity of almost 83% were achieved when a 13-signature model separated ophthalmopathy from stable hyperthyroidism.

In regard to this clonotype: The target antigen is unknown.

Presentation of ophthalmopathy in the donors involved moderate-to-severe activity, CAS ≥3, NOSPECS ≥4 and a duration under 3 months. Germline CDR1 is MDHEN and CDR2 is SYDVKM. Trimming stripped 5 bases from V and 10 bases from J, with 9 bases between. The CDR3 has 12 amino acids. The authors amplified TCR beta CDR3 regions from RNA transcripts. HTBI-primed first-round RT-PCR preceded second-round multiplex PCR. TCRdb re-called the multiplex PCR reads with MiXCR, one entry per CDR3 protein. The sample carries some 400,000 distinct CDR3 sequences, around 18% recorded once. Source material: peripheral blood. The origin of this receptor is a woman aged 18-29 years with Graves' ophthalmopathy. V usage is TRBV28 and J usage is TRBJ1-6; unclear D gene. The CDR3 DNA sequence: TGTGCCAGCAGTACCAACGGCTCACCCCTCCACTTT. The encoded protein is CASSTNGSPLHF.